A selection of T cell receptor beta chains follows, all from one sample in a study of cytomegalovirus exposure and HLA in healthy donors. Assay: immunoSEQ multiplex PCR; the TCRdb copy retains only in-frame clones and omits some. The top ten hold 1.5% to 2% of the sample, which has 120,000 or so clones, over 85% seen once. Sequenced input: PBMCs. These receptor sequences come from a woman younger than 30 in good health and CMV-seronegative. The conserved cysteine and the conserved F or W are not part of the CDR3 here. Clone size is given for some rows only: seen once, a few or many times, or a class if the clone is expanded.

j_call clone_size cdr3_length v_call cdr3_aa
TRBJ2-2 NA 11 TRBV29-1 SVIARNTGELF
TRBJ1-4 NA 12 TRBV2 ASSEGTGTEKLF
TRBJ2-3 NA 13 TRBV9 ASSVGGQGTDTQY
TRBJ1-5 NA 13 TRBV19 ASIYTGGGNQPQH
TRBJ1-2 NA 11 TRBV30 AWLDSINYGYT
TRBJ2-7 NA 12 TRBV7-2 ASSSGTNSYEQY
TRBJ2-5 NA 10 TRBV7-9 ASSPGQDTKY
TRBJ2-5 NA 13 TRBV5-6 ASSFAPSGQETQY
TRBJ2-5 NA 12 TRBV6-1 ASASYGSGETQY
TRBJ2-7 once 15 TRBV2 ASSEGTGHSSSYEQY
TRBJ1-2 NA 14 TRBV12-5 ASGLPQGSRGLGYT
TRBJ1-2 NA 14 TRBV11-2 ASSFYPGQTNYGYT
TRBJ1-4 NA 12 TRBV18 ASSPQGRNEKLF
TRBJ1-1 NA 11 TRBV19 ASSIGQGSEAF